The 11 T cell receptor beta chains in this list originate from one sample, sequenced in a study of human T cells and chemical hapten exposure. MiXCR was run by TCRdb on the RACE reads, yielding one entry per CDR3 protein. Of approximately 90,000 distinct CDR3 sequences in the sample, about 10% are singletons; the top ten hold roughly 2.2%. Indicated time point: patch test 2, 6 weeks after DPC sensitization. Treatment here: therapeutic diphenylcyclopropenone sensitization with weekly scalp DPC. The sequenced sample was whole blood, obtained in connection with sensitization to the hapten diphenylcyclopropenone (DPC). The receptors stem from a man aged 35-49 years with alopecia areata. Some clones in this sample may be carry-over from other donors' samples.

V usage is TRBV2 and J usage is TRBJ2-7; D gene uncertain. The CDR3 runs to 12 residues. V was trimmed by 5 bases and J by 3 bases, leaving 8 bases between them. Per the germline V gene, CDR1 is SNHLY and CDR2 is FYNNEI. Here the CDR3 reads CASSLDLYEQYV. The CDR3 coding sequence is TGTGCCAGCAGTTTGGACCTCTACGAGCAGTACGTC.

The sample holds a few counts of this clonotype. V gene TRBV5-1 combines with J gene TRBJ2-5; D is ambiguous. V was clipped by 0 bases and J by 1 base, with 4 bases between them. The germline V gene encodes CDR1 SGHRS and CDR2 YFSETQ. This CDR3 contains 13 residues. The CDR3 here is CASSLGFQETQYF. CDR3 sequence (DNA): TGCGCCAGCAGCTTGGGTTTCCAAGAGACCCAGTACTTC.

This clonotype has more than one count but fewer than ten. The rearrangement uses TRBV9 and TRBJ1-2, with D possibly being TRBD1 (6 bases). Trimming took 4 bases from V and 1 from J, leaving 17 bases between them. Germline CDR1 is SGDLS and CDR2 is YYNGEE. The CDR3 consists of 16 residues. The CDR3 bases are TGTGCCAGCAGCCAGAACTACAGGGACTTTAACTATGGCTACACCTTC. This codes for CASSQNYRDFNYGYTF.

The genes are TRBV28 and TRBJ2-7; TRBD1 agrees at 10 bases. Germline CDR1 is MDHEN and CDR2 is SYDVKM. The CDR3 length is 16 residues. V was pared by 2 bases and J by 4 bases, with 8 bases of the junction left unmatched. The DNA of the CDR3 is TGTGCCAGCAGTTTAACGTATGGGACAGGGGATTACGAGCAGTACTTC. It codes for CASSLTYGTGDYEQYF.

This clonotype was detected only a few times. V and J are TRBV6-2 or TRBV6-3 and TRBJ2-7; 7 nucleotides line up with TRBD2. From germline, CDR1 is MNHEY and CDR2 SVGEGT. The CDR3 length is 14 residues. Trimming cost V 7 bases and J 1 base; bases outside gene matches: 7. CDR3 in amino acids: CASNAASGSYEQYV. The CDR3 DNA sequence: TGTGCCAGCAACGCTGCTAGCGGTTCCTACGAGCAGTACGTC.

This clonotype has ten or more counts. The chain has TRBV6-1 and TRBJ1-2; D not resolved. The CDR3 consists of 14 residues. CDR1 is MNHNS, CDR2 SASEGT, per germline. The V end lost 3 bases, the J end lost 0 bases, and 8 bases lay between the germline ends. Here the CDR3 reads CASSERRSNYGYTF. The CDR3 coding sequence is TGTGCCAGCAGTGAGCGAAGATCTAACTATGGCTACACCTTC.

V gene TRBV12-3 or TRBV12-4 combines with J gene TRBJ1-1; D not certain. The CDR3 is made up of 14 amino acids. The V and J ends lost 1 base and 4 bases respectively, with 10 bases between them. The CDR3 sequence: CASSLVLGITEAFF. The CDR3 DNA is TGTGCCAGCAGTTTAGTTTTAGGAATCACTGAAGCTTTCTTT.

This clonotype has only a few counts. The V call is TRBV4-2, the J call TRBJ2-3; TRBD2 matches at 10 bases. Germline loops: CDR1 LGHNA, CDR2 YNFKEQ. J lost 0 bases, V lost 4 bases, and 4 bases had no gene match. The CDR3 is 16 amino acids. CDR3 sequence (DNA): TGTGCCAGCAGCCCCACTAGCGGGAAAAGCACAGATACGCAGTATTTT. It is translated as CASSPTSGKSTDTQYF.

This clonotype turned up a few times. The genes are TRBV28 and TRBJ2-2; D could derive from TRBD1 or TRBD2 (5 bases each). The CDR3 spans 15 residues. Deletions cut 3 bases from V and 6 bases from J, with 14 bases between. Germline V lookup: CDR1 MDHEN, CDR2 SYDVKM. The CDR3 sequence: CASSFMAGSSGELFF. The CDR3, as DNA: TGTGCCAGCAGTTTTATGGCAGGGAGCTCCGGGGAGCTGTTTTTT. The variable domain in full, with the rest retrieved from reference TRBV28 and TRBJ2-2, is DVKVTQSSRYLVKRTGEKVFLECVQDMDHENMFWYRQDPGLGLRLIYFSYDVKMKEKGDIPEGYSVSREKKERFSLILESASTNQTSMYLCASSFMAGSSGELFFGEGSRLTVL.

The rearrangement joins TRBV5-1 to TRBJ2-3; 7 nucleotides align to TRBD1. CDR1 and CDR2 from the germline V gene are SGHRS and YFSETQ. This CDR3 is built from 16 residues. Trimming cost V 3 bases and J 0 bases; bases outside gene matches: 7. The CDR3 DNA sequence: TGCGCCAGCAGCTCTGGGACAGAACCTAGCACAGATACGCAGTATTTT. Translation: CASSSGTEPSTDTQYF.

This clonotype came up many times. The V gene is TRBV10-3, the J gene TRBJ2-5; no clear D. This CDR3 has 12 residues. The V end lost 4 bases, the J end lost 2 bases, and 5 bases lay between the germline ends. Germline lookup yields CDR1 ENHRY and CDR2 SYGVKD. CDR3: CAISVGQETQYF. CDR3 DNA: TGTGCCATCAGTGTTGGGCAAGAGACCCAGTACTTC.